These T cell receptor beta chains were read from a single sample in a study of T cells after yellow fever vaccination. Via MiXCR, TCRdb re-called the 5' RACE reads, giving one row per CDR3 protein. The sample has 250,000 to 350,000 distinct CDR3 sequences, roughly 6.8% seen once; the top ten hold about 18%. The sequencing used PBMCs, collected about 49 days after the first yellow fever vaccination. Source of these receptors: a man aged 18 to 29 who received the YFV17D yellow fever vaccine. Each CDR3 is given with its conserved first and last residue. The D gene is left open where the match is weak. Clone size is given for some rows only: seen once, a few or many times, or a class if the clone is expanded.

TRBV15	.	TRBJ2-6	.	TGTGCCACAGGGACCGAACCTTCTGGGGCCAACGTCCTGACTTTC	CATGTEPSGANVLTF
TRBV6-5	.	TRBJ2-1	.	TGTGCCAGCAGAAAGAGGGGGGGACCCAGCTACAATGAGCAGTTCTTC	CASRKRGGPSYNEQFF
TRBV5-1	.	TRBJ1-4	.	TGCGCCAGCAGCCCGGAAGGGACAAGCGAAAAACTGTTTTTT	CASSPEGTSEKLFF
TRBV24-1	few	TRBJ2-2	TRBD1	TGTGCCACCAGTGATGCGGACAGGGAGACCGGGGAGCTGTTTTTT	CATSDADRETGELFF
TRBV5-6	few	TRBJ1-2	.	TGTGCCAGCAGCCGGGTTAACTATGGCTACACCTTC	CASSRVNYGYTF
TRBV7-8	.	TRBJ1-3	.	TGTGCCAGCAGCTTAGGAGTAGTCGGAAACACCATATATTTT	CASSLGVVGNTIYF
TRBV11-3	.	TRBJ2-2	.	TGTGCCAGCAGCTTAGGCACGAAGAACACCGGGGAGCTGTTTTTT	CASSLGTKNTGELFF
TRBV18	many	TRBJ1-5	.	TGTGCCAGCTCACCTGGACGGGATCAGCCCCAGCATTTT	CASSPGRDQPQHF
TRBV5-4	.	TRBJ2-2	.	TGTGCCAGCAGCTTGTCCCGGGGTATGTCGAACACCGGGGAGCTGTTTTTT	CASSLSRGMSNTGELFF
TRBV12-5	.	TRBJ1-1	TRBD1	TGTGCTAGTGGTTTGGTACTTGGACAGGACACTGAAGCTTTCTTT	CASGLVLGQDTEAFF
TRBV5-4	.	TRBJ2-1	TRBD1	TGTGCCAGCAGCTCTGAAGGACAGGGGGTGACGGATGAGCAGTTCTTC	CASSSEGQGVTDEQFF
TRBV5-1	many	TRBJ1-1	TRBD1	TGCGCCAGCAGCTTAAGGACAGGGACGAGTACTGAAGCTTTCTTT	CASSLRTGTSTEAFF
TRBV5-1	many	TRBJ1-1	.	TGCGCCAGCAGCTTGGTGGGGGGAGGGAACACTGAAGCTTTCTTT	CASSLVGGGNTEAFF
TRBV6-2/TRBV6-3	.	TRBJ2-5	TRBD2	TGTGCCAGCAGCTGGGGACTAGCGGACCAAGAGACCCAGTACTTC	CASSWGLADQETQYF
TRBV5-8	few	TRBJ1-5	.	TGTGCCAGCAGCCACCATCGAGGGGTCAATCAGCCCCAGCATTTT	CASSHHRGVNQPQHF
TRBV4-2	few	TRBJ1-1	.	TGTGCCAGCAGCCACCAACAGGAGAACACTGAAGCTTTCTTT	CASSHQQENTEAFF
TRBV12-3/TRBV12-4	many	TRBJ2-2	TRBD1	TGTGCCAGCAGTTTTAAGGGGGCGGGCGGGGAGCTGTTTTTT	CASSFKGAGGELFF
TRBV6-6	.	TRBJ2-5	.	TGTGCCAGCAAGGACAGTAGGGGGGAGACCCAGTACTTC	CASKDSRGETQYF
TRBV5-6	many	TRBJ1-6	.	TGTGCCAGCAGCTACCAGGTCACCAGGGGCTCACCCCTCCACTTT	CASSYQVTRGSPLHF
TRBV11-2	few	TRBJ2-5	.	TGTGCCAGCAGCTTCCCGGGGCATGGGGAGACCCAGTACTTC	CASSFPGHGETQYF
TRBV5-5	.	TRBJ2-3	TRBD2	TGTGCCAGCAGCTTTTTTGCGGGAGGCACAGATACGCAGTATTTT	CASSFFAGGTDTQYF
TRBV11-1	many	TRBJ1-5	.	TGTGCCAGCAGCTCCGACACCAATCAGCCCCAGCATTTT	CASSSDTNQPQHF
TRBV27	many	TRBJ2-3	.	TGTGCCAGCAGTTTTGGATTCACAGATACGCAGTATTTT	CASSFGFTDTQYF
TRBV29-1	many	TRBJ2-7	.	TGCAGCGTTGAAGAAACCGGCTACGAGCAGTACTTC	CSVEETGYEQYF
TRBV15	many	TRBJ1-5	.	TGTGCCACCCGGCCAGCCCCATATAGCAATCAGCCCCAGCATTTT	CATRPAPYSNQPQHF
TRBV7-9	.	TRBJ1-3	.	TGTGCCAGCAGCTTACCCATAGACTCTGGAAACACCATATATTTT	CASSLPIDSGNTIYF
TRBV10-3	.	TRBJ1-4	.	TGTGCCATCAGTGAGTCGATCGGGGGGAAGGAAAAACTGTTTTTT	CAISESIGGKEKLFF
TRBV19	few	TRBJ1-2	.	TGTGCCAGTAGTCCCTCGGGGGGCAAGAAATACTATGGCTACACCTTC	CASSPSGGKKYYGYTF
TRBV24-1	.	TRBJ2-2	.	TGTGCCACCAGTGATTGGAGAACGGAGGAGCTGTTTTTT	CATSDWRTEELFF
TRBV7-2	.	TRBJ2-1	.	TGTGCCAGCAACCCGGGACCGACCGGTGAGCAGTTCTTC	CASNPGPTGEQFF
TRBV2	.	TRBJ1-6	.	TGTGCCAGCAGAGGGCGGGGCCCCCTCCACTTT	CASRGRGPLHF
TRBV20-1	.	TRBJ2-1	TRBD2	TGCAGTGCTATTCCGGTAGCGGGGGGGCGGGATGAGCAGTTCTTC	CSAIPVAGGRDEQFF
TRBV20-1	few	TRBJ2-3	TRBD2	TGCAGTGCCCCGGGACTAGCGGGGGCACATATCCGAGATACGCAGTATTTT	CSAPGLAGAHIRDTQYF
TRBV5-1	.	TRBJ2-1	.	TGCGCCAGCAGCGTGGAAAATGAGCAGTTCTTC	CASSVENEQFF
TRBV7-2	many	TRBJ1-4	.	TGTGCCAGCAGCCCTCGGGGGGGGGCCGGAAAACTGTTTTTT	CASSPRGGAGKLFF
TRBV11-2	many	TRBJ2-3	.	TGTGCCAGCAGCCCACAGGCAGATACGCAGTATTTT	CASSPQADTQYF
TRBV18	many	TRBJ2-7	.	TGTGCCAGCTCAGGTCGGGGGGCGCCGAGCTACGAGCAGTACTTC	CASSGRGAPSYEQYF
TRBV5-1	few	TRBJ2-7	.	TGCGCCAGCAGCTGGGACCGAGACGAGCAGTACTTC	CASSWDRDEQYF
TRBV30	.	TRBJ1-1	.	TGTGCCTGGAGTCCGGGGATGAACACTGAAGCTTTCTTT	CAWSPGMNTEAFF
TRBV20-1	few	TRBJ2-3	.	TGCAGTGCTCATGAAACCACAGATACGCAGTATTTT	CSAHETTDTQYF
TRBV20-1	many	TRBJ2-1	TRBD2	TGCAGTGCTAGCGTCTTAGCGGGGGCCTCCTACAATGAGCAGTTCTTC	CSASVLAGASYNEQFF
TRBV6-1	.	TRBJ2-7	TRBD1	TGTGCCAGCAGTGAACGTGGACAGGGGCAGTACGAGCAGTACTTC	CASSERGQGQYEQYF
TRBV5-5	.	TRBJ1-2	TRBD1	TGTGCCAGCAGCTTGCCTGGGACAGGGAAAGGCTACACCTTC	CASSLPGTGKGYTF
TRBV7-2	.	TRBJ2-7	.	TGTGCCAGCAGCTTAGACGGGACCCTAGACGAGCAGTACTTC	CASSLDGTLDEQYF
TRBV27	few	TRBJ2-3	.	TGTGCCAGCAGTTTCTTGGGGGCCGGTACAGATACGCAGTATTTT	CASSFLGAGTDTQYF
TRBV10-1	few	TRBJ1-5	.	TGCGCCAGCAGTGATTTTTCGGATCAGCCCCAGCATTTT	CASSDFSDQPQHF
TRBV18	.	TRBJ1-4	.	TGTGCCAGCTCACTTGCAACTAATGAAAAACTGTTTTTT	CASSLATNEKLFF
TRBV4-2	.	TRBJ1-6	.	TGTGCCAGCAGCCGGTTCTCCCACGGGCTTAATTCACCCCTCCACTTT	CASSRFSHGLNSPLHF
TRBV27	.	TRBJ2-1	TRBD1	TGTGCCAGCAGTTCTGGACAGGGGAGAAGAATCGAGCAGTTCTTC	CASSSGQGRRIEQFF
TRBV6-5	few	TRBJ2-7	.	TGTGCCAGCAGTTACGGATCGACAGGAGACGAGCAGTACTTC	CASSYGSTGDEQYF
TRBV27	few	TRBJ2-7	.	TGTGCCAGCAGTTTAACGGGTAACGAGCAGTACTTC	CASSLTGNEQYF